These 13 T cell receptor beta chains were all obtained from the same sample, sequenced in a study of blood T cells in healthy people across ages. PCR was performed a second time for about 7 to 11 cycles using a sample-barcoded 5' primer and a J-beta primer mix. TCRdb re-derived calls from the 5' RACE reads in MiXCR, one entry per CDR3 protein. The sample consists of 1 million to 1.2 million distinct CDR3 sequences, less than 45% of them appearing once. Sample: blood. Every receptor here comes from a man aged 18 to 30 in good health.

CDR3 loop: CASSYSRVNNEQYF. Written as DNA, the CDR3 is TGTGCCAGCAGTTACTCAAGGGTTAACAATGAGCAGTACTTC. V usage is TRBV6-2 or TRBV6-3 and J usage is TRBJ2-7; D remains ambiguous. CDR1 is MNHEY, CDR2 SVGEGT, per germline. The CDR3 loop spans 14 amino acids. Trimming took off 0 bases at V and 7 bases at J, with 13 bases between the two ends.

The rearrangement links TRBV6-2 or TRBV6-3 to TRBJ1-5, with 10 bases fitting TRBD1. Germline V lookup: CDR1 MNHEY, CDR2 SVGEGT. J lost 0 bases, V lost 5 bases, and 4 bases had no gene match. This CDR3 contains 16 residues. The CDR3 DNA reads TGTGCCAGCAGTCCGGGGACAGGGGATAGCAATCAGCCCCAGCATTTT. Translation: CASSPGTGDSNQPQHF.

This clonotype was seen a handful of times. The chain carries TRBV2 and TRBJ1-1, with a weak D call TRBD1 (5 bases). The V gene's germline CDR1 is SNHLY and CDR2 FYNNEI. V lost 6 bases, J lost 0 bases, and 11 bases lay in between. The CDR3 runs 14 residues. The CDR3, as DNA: TGTGCCAGCAGCGGGACTGCCATGAACACTGAAGCTTTCTTT. This translates into CASSGTAMNTEAFF.

This clonotype was seen more than once but under ten times. The chain uses TRBV3-1 and TRBJ2-1; a possible D gene is TRBD2 (7 bases). The V and J ends lost 4 bases and 6 bases respectively, with 16 bases between them. Germline lookup yields CDR1 LGHDT and CDR2 YNNKEL (reference sequence). The CDR3 has 15 amino acids. CDR3 sequence: CASSLPEGGINEQFF. CDR3 nucleotides: TGTGCCAGCAGCCTCCCGGAGGGGGGGATCAATGAGCAGTTCTTC.

This clonotype was detected only a few times. The V and J genes are TRBV29-1 and TRBJ1-1; D unresolved. In germline, CDR1 is SQVTM, CDR2 ANQGSEA. V was pared by 6 bases and J by 0 bases, with 14 bases between. CDR3 length equals 14 residues. Here the CDR3 reads CSVLPRTLNTEAFF. CDR3 DNA: TGCAGCGTCTTGCCACGGACCTTGAACACTGAAGCTTTCTTT. Filled out from reference TRBV29-1 and TRBJ1-1, the complete variable domain reads SAVISQKPSRDICQRGTSLTIQCQVDSQVTMMFWYRQQPGQSLTLIATANQGSEATYESGFVIDKFPISRPNLTFSTLTVSNMSPEDSSIYLCSVLPRTLNTEAFFGQGTRLTVV.

The genes are TRBV5-1 and TRBJ1-2; 7 bases are a match to TRBD1. With 0 bases clipped from V and 2 bases from J, the junction kept 7 bases outside the gene matches. CDR1 SGHRS and CDR2 YFSETQ come from the germline V gene. The CDR3 contains 16 residues. The CDR3 loop is CASSLATGYENYGYTF. The CDR3 DNA is TGCGCCAGCAGCTTGGCGACAGGGTACGAGAACTATGGCTACACCTTC.

This clonotype was seen ten or more times. The chain is built from TRBV5-1 and TRBJ2-5, with D hard to call. With 0 bases removed from V and 1 base from J, the gap between germline ends came to 7 bases. Per germline, CDR1 SGHRS and CDR2 YFSETQ. The CDR3 is 14 amino acids. CDR3 DNA: TGCGCCAGCAGCTTGGCCCTATTCCAAGAGACCCAGTACTTC. This sequence encodes CASSLALFQETQYF.

This sequence joins TRBV5-4 and TRBJ2-2; D is uncertain. CDR1 SGHNT and CDR2 YYREEE come from the germline V gene (reference sequence). V was trimmed by 1 base and J by 2 bases, leaving 18 bases between them. The CDR3 length is 18 residues. This CDR3 reads CASSLSVLGAYNTGELFF. CDR3 nucleotide sequence: TGTGCCAGCAGCTTGTCAGTATTGGGTGCCTATAACACCGGGGAGCTGTTTTTT.

The chain joins TRBV18 to TRBJ2-3; 7 bases are a match to TRBD1. The CDR3 extends over 16 amino acids. CDR1 KGHSH and CDR2 LQKENI come from the germline V gene. J gave up 2 bases and V 3 bases, and 8 bases lay outside the gene matches. CDR3 loop: CASSPRTGRDTDTQYF. CDR3 nucleotides: TGTGCCAGCTCACCTCGGACAGGTCGGGACACAGATACGCAGTATTTT.

This chain joins TRBV7-8 and TRBJ2-4; D possibly corresponds to TRBD1 (6 bases). The CDR3 length is 16 residues. Trimming took 5 bases from V and 0 from J, leaving 14 bases between them. The germline V gene has CDR1 SGHVS and CDR2 FQNEAQ. The DNA of the CDR3 is TGTGCCAGCAGCCCCAACAGGGATCTAGCCAAAAACATTCAGTACTTC. Its translation: CASSPNRDLAKNIQYF.

This clonotype has ten or more counts. The chain employs TRBV12-3 or TRBV12-4 and TRBJ2-7, with D unclear. V was cut by 2 bases and J by 5 bases, with 1 base left in between. The CDR3 is 10 amino acids. The CDR3 coding sequence is TGTGCCAGCAGTTTAAACGAGCAGTACTTC. It yields the protein CASSLNEQYF.

With regard to this clonotype: At one end the junction does not follow the germline gene, possibly because of a read error. This chain joins TRBV4-1 and TRBJ2-7, with D hard to call. CDR3 length: 16 residues. Looked up from germline, CDR1 is MGHRA and CDR2 is YSYEKL. The CDR3 is CAGSPGRLDPRYEQYF. For the CDR3, the DNA is TGCGCCGGCAGCCCCGGCAGATTGGACCCTCGATACGAGCAGTACTTC.

This rearrangement joins TRBV7-9 to TRBJ1-3; the match to TRBD1 covers 9 bases. The germline CDR1 and CDR2 sequences are SEHNR and FQNEAQ (reference sequence). The CDR3 contains 17 residues. V lost 3 bases and J lost 3; bases outside the gene matches: 9. The CDR3: CASSLPGDRGNGNTIYF. Written as DNA, the CDR3 is TGTGCCAGCAGCTTGCCCGGCGACAGGGGGAATGGAAACACCATATATTTT.